This record covers a single TCR beta chain. Its antigen is currently unknown. Germline CDR1 reads MDHEN; CDR2 reads SYDVKM. This CDR3 is built from 15 residues. After removal of 4 bases from V and 7 bases from J, the junction contained 7 bases not matched to a gene. TCRdb called the reads again in MiXCR, with one record for every CDR3 protein. The sample gives hundreds of thousands of distinct CDR3 sequences, about 44% of which show up once; 40% to 50% is in the top ten. This specimen comes from a study of T cell repertoires in cytomegalovirus infection. The sequences come from cultured PBMCs, collected from culture after CMV antigen stimulation. This TCR came from a human donor in good health (CMV status not recorded). Some clones in this sample may be carry-over from other donors' samples. This rearrangement joins TRBV28 to TRBJ1-4, with 9 bases aligning to TRBD1. The CDR3 region has the DNA TGTGCCAGCAGTTACAACACAGGGGGCGGTGAAAAACTGTTTTTT. Its protein is CASSYNTGGGEKLFF.